What follows are 26 T cell receptor beta chains derived from one specimen sequenced in a study of blood T cell repertoires in COVID-19. Measured with immunoSEQ multiplex PCR; TCRdb has only the in-frame clones, and not every one. The data show 120,000 to 150,000 clones, roughly 90% seen once. Sequencing was carried out using PBMCs or T cells enriched from blood (not recorded which). The receptors originated from a woman aged 25-40 years with acute COVID-19.

The chain couples TRBV12-3 or TRBV12-4 to TRBJ2-3; the D gene is possibly TRBD2 (5 bases). V was trimmed by 5 bases and J by 5 bases, leaving 11 bases between them. The CDR3 is 13 residues long. The chain's CDR3 is CASSPTAGDTQYF. CDR3 DNA sequence: TGTGCCAGCAGTCCTACGGCGGGAGATACGCAGTATTTT.

DNA of the CDR3: TGTGCCAGCAGCCACCAGGACAGGGAAAATGAAAAACTGTTTTTT. Its translation is CASSHQDRENEKLFF. J is TRBJ1-4 and V is TRBV4-2; 8 nucleotides align to TRBD1. V trimming: 3 bases; J trimming: 5 bases; junction bases outside the gene matches: 5. This CDR3 has 15 amino acids. The germline gives CDR1 LGHNA, CDR2 YNFKEQ.

The CDR3: CASTQQGNTQYQPQHF. The CDR3 nucleotides read TGTGCCAGCACCCAACAGGGAAACACGCAATACCAGCCCCAGCATTTT. The V and J genes are TRBV7-2 and TRBJ1-5; TRBD1 is a possible D gene (6 bases). Germline assignment: CDR1 SGHTA and CDR2 FQGNSA. The CDR3 sequence is 16 residues long. V lost 7 bases and J 7 bases, leaving 23 bases between the germline ends.

The rearrangement uses TRBV15 and TRBJ1-3; D is unclear. The CDR3 runs 15 residues. V was cut by 0 bases and J by 3 bases, with 9 bases left in between. Germline loops: CDR1 LNHNV, CDR2 YYDKDF (reference sequence). The CDR3 sequence: CATSRDLRDGNTIYF. CDR3 coding DNA: TGTGCCACCAGCAGAGACTTGCGGGATGGAAACACCATATATTTT.

The rearrangement uses TRBV28 and TRBJ2-3; D is perhaps TRBD2 (5 bases). V was trimmed by 7 bases and J by 3 bases, leaving 14 bases between them. The length of the CDR3 is 14 residues. CDR1 is MDHEN, CDR2 SYDVKM, per germline. DNA for the CDR3: TGTGCCAGCAACGCTTGGGGAGCGACAGATACGCAGTATTTT. It yields the protein CASNAWGATDTQYF.

The chain is built from TRBV10-3 and TRBJ1-4; 7 bases agree with TRBD1. Germline trimming cut 11 bases from V and 3 bases from J; bases unmatched to any gene: 6. The germline V gene has CDR1 ENHRY and CDR2 SYGVKD. The CDR3 length is 13 residues. CDR3 loop: CAAGGMANEKLFF. The DNA of the CDR3 is TGTGCCGCAGGGGGGATGGCTAATGAAAAACTGTTTTTT.

The chain recombines TRBV6-5 with TRBJ1-5; TRBD1 matches at 7 bases. CDR1 and CDR2 from the germline V gene are MNHEY and SVGAGI. The junction had 6 bases not matched to a gene; V was cut back by 5 bases and J by 2 bases. The CDR3 has 15 amino acids. CDR3 loop: CASSRQGFGNQPQHF. The CDR3 nucleotides read TGTGCCAGCAGTAGACAGGGTTTTGGCAATCAGCCCCAGCATTTT.

The chain links TRBV19 to TRBJ1-5; D is uncertain. The V and J ends lost 8 bases and 2 bases respectively, with 16 bases between them. This CDR3 contains 15 residues. Germline V gives CDR1 LNHDA, CDR2 SQIVND (reference sequence). The CDR3 DNA follows: TGTGCCAGTTCCGCGGGAAGGTGGGGCAATCAGCCCCAGCATTTT. This gives the protein CASSAGRWGNQPQHF.

V and J are TRBV15 and TRBJ2-2; 14 bases fit TRBD2. In germline, CDR1 is LNHNV, CDR2 YYDKDF (reference sequence). V lost 3 bases to trimming and J lost 7 bases; unmatched junction nucleotides: 4. CDR3 size: 16 residues. The CDR3 here is CATSRGTSGSIGELFF. Here the CDR3 DNA reads TGTGCCACCAGCAGGGGGACTAGCGGGAGTATCGGGGAGCTGTTTTTT.

The V and J genes are TRBV19 and TRBJ2-7; 9 nucleotides agree with TRBD1. This CDR3 is built from 15 residues. Germline assignment: CDR1 LNHDA and CDR2 SQIVND (reference sequence). The ends lost 4 bases at V and 2 bases at J; junction bases unmatched: 6. CDR3 amino acids: CASSRQQGAPYEQYF. The CDR3 DNA sequence: TGTGCCAGTAGTAGACAACAGGGGGCACCCTACGAGCAGTACTTC.

This clone occurred once. CDR3 DNA sequence: TGTGCCAGCAGCGTAGCGGTCTCCTACAATGAGCAGTTCTTC. This encodes CASSVAVSYNEQFF. The chain couples TRBV9 to TRBJ2-1; D uncertain. Trimming took off 0 bases at V and 0 bases at J, with 4 bases between the two ends. The CDR3 consists of 14 residues. Germline lookup yields CDR1 SGDLS and CDR2 YYNGEE. Drawing the rest from reference TRBV9 and TRBJ2-1, the complete variable domain is DSGVTQTPKHLITATGQRVTLRCSPRSGDLSVYWYQQSLDQGLQFLIQYYNGEERAKGNILERFSAQQFPDLHSELNLSSLELGDSALYFCASSVAVSYNEQFFGPGTRLTVL.

This clone has a handful of counts. The chain is built from TRBV5-4 and TRBJ2-1; D possibly corresponds to TRBD2 (6 bases). The CDR3 has 12 amino acids. V dropped 8 bases and J dropped 2 bases, with 8 bases sitting between them. The germline gives CDR1 SGHNT, CDR2 YYREEE (reference sequence). The CDR3 loop reads CASGRPYNEQFF. DNA for the CDR3: TGTGCCAGTGGGAGGCCCTACAATGAGCAGTTCTTC.

The chain joins TRBV13 to TRBJ2-1; D may be TRBD1 (6 bases). The CDR3 runs to 16 residues. CDR1 and CDR2 from the germline V gene are PRHDT and FYEKMQ (reference sequence). Trimming shortened V by 1 base and J by 6 bases, and 16 bases separated the two germline ends. The CDR3 bases are TGTGCCAGCAGCTTAGAGGCAGGGGTCGCCACCAATGAGCAGTTCTTC. It yields the protein CASSLEAGVATNEQFF.

The V call is TRBV7-9, the J call TRBJ1-1; no definite D call. The germline CDR1 and CDR2 sequences are SEHNR and FQNEAQ (reference sequence). The CDR3 has 14 amino acids. V lost 2 bases and J lost 4, with 11 bases in between. The CDR3 sequence is CASSLYHSGTEAFF. Here the CDR3 DNA reads TGTGCCAGCAGCTTATATCACTCGGGCACTGAAGCTTTCTTT.

The V and J genes are TRBV20-1 and TRBJ1-1; D is uncertain. V lost 3 bases to trimming and J lost 4 bases, with 9 bases between them. The germline CDR1 and CDR2 sequences are DFQATT and SNEGSKA (reference sequence). This CDR3 spans 12 amino acids. CDR3: CSASIPFTEAFF. CDR3 DNA sequence: TGCAGTGCTAGTATCCCCTTCACTGAAGCTTTCTTT.

The chain has TRBV18 and TRBJ2-1, with TRBD2 matching 12 bases. Trimming at V came to 3 bases and at J to 4 bases, leaving 7 bases not matched to a gene. The CDR3 is 17 residues long. CDR1 and CDR2 from the germline V gene are KGHSH and LQKENI. CDR3 loop: CASSPETGTSGYNEQFF. The CDR3 DNA is TGTGCCAGCTCACCGGAGACCGGGACTAGCGGGTACAATGAGCAGTTCTTC.

This chain uses TRBV11-2 with TRBJ2-1; no firm D call. The V end lost 2 bases, the J end lost 0 bases, and 8 bases lay between the germline ends. This CDR3 comprises 15 residues. Per the germline V gene, CDR1 is SGHAT and CDR2 is FQNNGV. CDR3 in DNA: TGTGCCAGCAGCTTACGGCCAGGCTCCTACAATGAGCAGTTCTTC. Its protein product is CASSLRPGSYNEQFF.

The chain is built from TRBV29-1 and TRBJ1-1; the match to TRBD1 covers 10 bases. J was trimmed by 0 bases and V by 6 bases; bases with no gene match: 13. Germline CDR1 reads SQVTM; CDR2 reads ANQGSEA. The CDR3 spans 17 residues. CDR3 residues: CSVAKFPGQGMNTEAFF. DNA of the CDR3: TGCAGCGTCGCCAAATTCCCGGGACAGGGGATGAACACTGAAGCTTTCTTT.

The V gene is TRBV19, the J gene TRBJ1-6; a possible D gene is TRBD1 (6 bases). Between the trimmed V and J ends, which lost 3 bases and 10 bases, there was a span of 13 bases. Germline CDR1 reads LNHDA; CDR2 reads SQIVND (reference sequence). This CDR3 has 14 amino acids. CDR3 in DNA: TGTGCCAGTAGTATGGCGGCAGGGGTATCACCCCTCCACTTT. It translates to CASSMAAGVSPLHF.

The chain couples TRBV30 to TRBJ1-5, with D perhaps matching TRBD1 (6 bases). In germline, CDR1 is GTSNPN, CDR2 SVGIG (reference sequence). V was cut by 2 bases and J by 0 bases, with 8 bases left in between. This CDR3 spans 14 amino acids. The CDR3 spells CAWSRDTSNQPQHF. The CDR3 DNA is TGTGCCTGGAGTCGGGACACTAGCAATCAGCCCCAGCATTTT.

This clone was seen a few times. The chain is built from TRBV9 and TRBJ1-2; perhaps TRBD1 as D (5 bases). Trimming cost V 2 bases and J 5 bases, with 13 bases left between them. The CDR3 is 14 amino acids. The germline CDR1 and CDR2 sequences are SGDLS and YYNGEE. The DNA of the CDR3 is TGTGCCAGCAGCGTCCCGGGTTCAGGGTATGGCTACACCTTC. This gives the protein CASSVPGSGYGYTF.

This chain uses TRBV19 with TRBJ1-1; maybe TRBD1 (6 bases). Germline loops: CDR1 LNHDA, CDR2 SQIVND (reference sequence). The CDR3 covers 17 residues. Trimming shortened V by 3 bases and J by 9 bases, and 26 bases separated the two germline ends. As DNA, the CDR3 is TGTGCCAGTAGTATTGAAATTTGGGTCGGGGGGCCCTCGAAAGCTTTCTTT. Residues: CASSIEIWVGGPSKAFF.

A few counts support this clone. The J gene is TRBJ2-1, the V gene TRBV9; the D gene is possibly TRBD2 (5 bases). Trimming took 0 bases from V and 6 from J, leaving 25 bases between them. Germline-derived CDR1 and CDR2 are SGDLS and YYNGEE. The CDR3 sequence is 19 residues long. The CDR3 DNA reads TGTGCCAGCAGCGTAGCCGGTGACCGGACTCTCGGTGGAGGCAATGAGCAGTTCTTC. Its protein product is CASSVAGDRTLGGGNEQFF. Together with reference TRBV9 and TRBJ2-1, the CDR3 gives the full variable domain: DSGVTQTPKHLITATGQRVTLRCSPRSGDLSVYWYQQSLDQGLQFLIQYYNGEERAKGNILERFSAQQFPDLHSELNLSSLELGDSALYFCASSVAGDRTLGGGNEQFFGPGTRLTVL.

In this sample, this clone turned up once. The V gene is TRBV7-2, the J gene TRBJ2-1, with TRBD2 identical over 7 bases. The CDR3 is made up of 15 amino acids. With V trimmed by 0 bases and J by 5 bases, 4 bases remained unmatched. From germline, CDR1 is SGHTA and CDR2 FQGNSA. CDR3 in amino acids: CASSLAAGPNNEQFF. The DNA for the CDR3 is TGTGCCAGCAGCTTAGCAGCGGGGCCTAACAATGAGCAGTTCTTC.

The chain recombines TRBV7-8 with TRBJ2-1; the match to TRBD1 covers 8 bases. The CDR3 runs to 13 residues. V lost 5 bases, J lost 9 bases, and 6 bases stayed unmatched. The germline V gene encodes CDR1 SGHVS and CDR2 FQNEAQ. The CDR3 spells CASSASGGLEQFF. DNA for the CDR3: TGTGCCAGCAGCGCCTCAGGGGGCCTTGAGCAGTTCTTC. Based on the CDR3 plus reference TRBV7-8 and TRBJ2-1, the full variable domain is GAGVSQSPRYKVAKRGQDVALRCDPISGHVSLFWYQQALGQGPEFLTYFQNEAQLDKSGLPSDRFFAERPEGSVSTLKIQRTQQEDSAVYLCASSASGGLEQFFGPGTRLTVL.

CDR3 protein: CASSRSSGISYNEQFF. As DNA, the CDR3 is TGTGCCAGCAGCCGCTCTAGCGGGATTTCCTACAATGAGCAGTTCTTC. The chain has TRBV4-2 and TRBJ2-1; 9 bases are a match to TRBD2. The CDR3 extends over 16 amino acids. The trim removed 4 bases at V and 1 base at J, leaving 5 bases unmatched. Germline V gives CDR1 LGHNA, CDR2 YNFKEQ.